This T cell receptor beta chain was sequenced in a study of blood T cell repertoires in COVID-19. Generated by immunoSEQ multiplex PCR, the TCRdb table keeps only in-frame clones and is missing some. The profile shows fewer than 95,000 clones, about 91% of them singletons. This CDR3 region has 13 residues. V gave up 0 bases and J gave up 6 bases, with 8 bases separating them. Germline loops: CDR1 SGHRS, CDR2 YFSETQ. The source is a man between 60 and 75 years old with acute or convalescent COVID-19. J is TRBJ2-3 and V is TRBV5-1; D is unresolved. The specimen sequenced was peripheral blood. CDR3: CASSLELGDTQYF. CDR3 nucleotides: TGCGCCAGCAGCTTGGAGCTAGGTGATACGCAGTATTTT. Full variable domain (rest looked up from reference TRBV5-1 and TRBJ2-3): KAGVTQTPRYLIKTRGQQVTLSCSPISGHRSVSWYQQTPGQGLQFLFEYFSETQRNKGNFPGRFSGRQFSNSRSEMNVSTLELGDSALYLCASSLELGDTQYFGPGTRLTVL.